The 18 T cell receptor beta chains given below trace back to one sample, sequenced in a study of cytomegalovirus exposure and HLA in healthy donors. It was with 60 Vbeta and 13 Jbeta primers that the PCR ran. TCRdb's copy holds only in-frame clones and misses some; the assay was immunoSEQ multiplex PCR. This table holds over 150,000 clones, around 82% found once. The material sequenced was PBMCs. These receptors were taken from a boy between 2 and 10 years old in good health and CMV-seronegative.

The V gene is TRBV10-2, the J gene TRBJ1-5; a possible D gene is TRBD1 (5 bases). The V gene lost 4 bases and the J gene lost 5 bases, with 15 bases spanning the gap. The length of the CDR3 is 15 residues. Germline V gene data show CDR1 as WSHSY and CDR2 as SAAADI. The CDR3 here is CASSVGLLRDQPQHF. The DNA of the CDR3 is TGCGCCAGCAGTGTGGGACTTTTGAGGGATCAGCCCCAGCATTTT.

This clone was seen once. The J gene is TRBJ1-5, the V gene TRBV28, with 7 nucleotides matching TRBD1. CDR1 is MDHEN and CDR2 is SYDVKM in the germline V gene. This CDR3 is 13 amino acids long. V trimming: 7 bases; J trimming: 7 bases; junction bases outside the gene matches: 7. CDR3 nucleotides: TGTGCCAGCACCACGACAGGGTTACAGCCCCAGCATTTT. Its translation is CASTTTGLQPQHF.

This chain connects TRBV4-2 to TRBJ2-7; 9 positions match TRBD2. Germline V lookup: CDR1 LGHNA, CDR2 YNFKEQ. This CDR3 is 15 amino acids long. With 0 bases clipped from V and 4 bases from J, the junction kept 4 bases outside the gene matches. CDR3: CASSQDPSGIYEQYF. Written as DNA, the CDR3 is TGTGCCAGCAGCCAAGATCCTAGCGGGATTTACGAGCAGTACTTC.

Only one count was recorded for this clone. V usage is TRBV13 and J usage is TRBJ2-3; tentatively, D is TRBD2 (5 bases). From germline, CDR1 is PRHDT and CDR2 FYEKMQ (reference sequence). The CDR3 is 13 amino acids. V dropped 0 bases and J dropped 6 bases, with 7 bases sitting between them. CDR3: CASSLGRVDTQYF. CDR3 coding DNA: TGTGCCAGCAGCTTAGGGCGGGTGGATACGCAGTATTTT.

The genes are TRBV7-3 and TRBJ2-1; TRBD2 aligns across 9 bases. The germline V gene encodes CDR1 SGHTA and CDR2 FQGTGA. There are 16 residues in the CDR3. Trimming cost V 4 bases and J 4 bases; bases outside gene matches: 8. Written as DNA, the CDR3 is TGTGCCAGCAGCTCACCCGTGGCGGGAGGGTACAATGAGCAGTTCTTC. Translated, it gives CASSSPVAGGYNEQFF.

The sample holds a few counts of this clone. J is TRBJ1-5 and V is TRBV6-5; no clear D gene. The germline V and J ends were trimmed by 0 bases and 8 bases, with 14 bases remaining between them. This CDR3 is built from 15 residues. Germline CDR1 MNHEY, CDR2 SVGAGI. CDR3 in DNA: TGTGCCAGCAGTTACTCGATCCCTACCGGGAAGCCCCAGCATTTT. It translates to CASSYSIPTGKPQHF.

V usage is TRBV2 and J usage is TRBJ2-7, with 9 bases lining up with TRBD2. Germline CDR1 reads SNHLY; CDR2 reads FYNNEI. The J segment lost 1 base and the V segment lost 10 bases, leaving 5 bases of the junction unmatched. The CDR3 spans 13 residues. In DNA, the CDR3 is TGTGCCACCCAGACTAGCGGATCCTACGAGCAGTACTTC. The encoded protein is CATQTSGSYEQYF.

The rearrangement joins TRBV27 to TRBJ2-3; TRBD2 matches at 10 bases. Germline trimming cut 1 base from V and 3 bases from J; bases unmatched to any gene: 7. In germline, CDR1 is MNHEY, CDR2 SMNVEV (reference sequence). This CDR3 is built from 17 residues. The CDR3 nucleotides are TGTGCCAGCAGTTTATTGAGTAGCGGGAGGATAACAGATACGCAGTATTTT. The encoded protein is CASSLLSSGRITDTQYF.

J is TRBJ2-7 and V is TRBV5-1, with 15 bases aligning to TRBD2. CDR3 length: 21 residues. CDR1 is SGHRS and CDR2 is YFSETQ in the germline V gene. Trimming took 0 bases from V and 2 from J; bases not matched to a gene: 15. The CDR3 sequence is CASSLGGLAGGPVDSAYEQYF. The DNA of the CDR3 is TGCGCCAGCAGCTTGGGAGGACTAGCGGGAGGGCCGGTAGATTCGGCCTACGAGCAGTACTTC.

The V call is TRBV4-1, the J call TRBJ2-7; TRBD2 agrees at 10 bases. The CDR3 extends over 15 amino acids. Germline V gives CDR1 MGHRA, CDR2 YSYEKL. After removal of 3 bases from V and 0 bases from J, the junction contained 2 bases not matched to a gene. CDR3 protein: CASSQLAGVSYEQYF. In nucleotides, the CDR3 is TGCGCCAGCAGCCAGCTAGCGGGGGTCTCCTACGAGCAGTACTTC.

The chain joins TRBV13 to TRBJ2-7, with TRBD1 matching over 11 bases. The CDR3 extends over 14 amino acids. With 4 bases clipped from V and 2 bases from J, the junction kept 1 base outside the gene matches. CDR1 is PRHDT and CDR2 is FYEKMQ in the germline V gene (reference sequence). CDR3 nucleotides: TGTGCCAGCAGCTCGGGACAGGGGGCCTACGAGCAGTACTTC. Protein: CASSSGQGAYEQYF. The variable domain in full, completed from reference TRBV13 and TRBJ2-7, reads AAGVIQSPRHLIKEKRETATLKCYPIPRHDTVYWYQQGPGQDPQFLISFYEKMQSDKGSIPDRFSAQQFSDYHSELNMSSLELGDSALYFCASSSGQGAYEQYFGPGTRLTVT.

The chain employs TRBV7-9 and TRBJ2-5; D possibly corresponds to TRBD1 (6 bases). Germline CDR1 reads SEHNR; CDR2 reads FQNEAQ (reference sequence). The ends were cut back, 5 bases at V and 1 base at J, with 14 bases in the middle. The CDR3 has 15 residues. The CDR3: CASSVQGRSQETQYF. The CDR3 DNA is TGTGCCAGCAGCGTTCAGGGGCGGAGCCAAGAGACCCAGTACTTC.

CDR3 in amino acids: CASSPPSGYEQYF. The CDR3 DNA sequence: TGTGCCAGCAGCCCTCCCTCGGGGTACGAGCAGTACTTC. This chain links TRBV13 with TRBJ2-5; tentative D call: TRBD2 (5 bases). The DNA end is more similar to TRBJ2-7, so the J call may be wrong. This CDR3 contains 13 residues. Germline CDR1 PRHDT, CDR2 FYEKMQ (reference sequence).

The chain employs TRBV6-5 and TRBJ2-2; TRBD2 is a possible D gene (5 bases). CDR3 length equals 13 residues. Per germline, CDR1 MNHEY and CDR2 SVGAGI. Trimming stripped 5 bases from V and 6 bases from J, with 10 bases between. CDR3 residues: CASSRPSSGELFF. The CDR3 DNA sequence: TGTGCCAGCAGTCGACCTAGCTCCGGGGAGCTGTTTTTT.

This clone was observed a single time. The J gene is TRBJ2-7, the V gene TRBV7-9; 7 bases agree with TRBD2. This CDR3 region has 16 residues. Trimming at V came to 5 bases and at J to 4 bases, leaving 14 bases not matched to a gene. Germline loops: CDR1 SEHNR, CDR2 FQNEAQ (reference sequence). CDR3 protein: CASSPATSGILYEQYF. The CDR3 DNA reads TGTGCCAGCAGCCCGGCGACAAGCGGGATTCTTTACGAGCAGTACTTC.

This clone was recorded only once. The rearrangement uses TRBV7-9 and TRBJ2-5, with 8 bases that match TRBD1. V lost 5 bases and J lost 5; bases outside the gene matches: 10. The CDR3 consists of 15 residues. Germline lookup yields CDR1 SEHNR and CDR2 FQNEAQ (reference sequence). In DNA form, the CDR3 reads TGTGCCAGCAGCCTCTGGACAGGGCCTGTGGAGACCCAGTACTTC. It is translated as CASSLWTGPVETQYF.

The chain has TRBV29-1 and TRBJ2-5, with TRBD1 matching 8 bases. Germline loops: CDR1 SQVTM, CDR2 ANQGSEA. The V segment lost 3 bases and the J segment 5 bases; nucleotides outside the gene matches: 8. This CDR3 comprises 14 residues. Written as DNA, the CDR3 is TGCAGCGTTGATTATCTTTACAGGGGGGAGACCCAGTACTTC. Its protein product is CSVDYLYRGETQYF.

This clone has a single count. The chain carries TRBV12-5 and TRBJ1-1, with 8 bases aligning to TRBD1. The V gene's germline CDR1 is LGHNT and CDR2 FRNRAP. Trimming removed 5 bases from V and 3 bases from J; junction bases left unmatched: 5. The CDR3 is made up of 14 amino acids. CDR3 sequence (DNA): TGTGCTAGTGGTCTTATACAGGGGGACACTGAAGCTTTCTTT. This sequence encodes CASGLIQGDTEAFF.